This T cell receptor beta chain was retrieved from a study of blood T cell repertoires in COVID-19 (dated by TCRdb to 2019 to 2021). About the study as a whole: Collaborator samples came from the United States, Italy and Spain and covered acute and convalescent phases of COVID-19. The material from the prospective study consisted of cDNA or gDNA derived from T cells, B-cell-depleted T cells, or PBMCs. Deeply sampled blood TCRbeta repertoires from subjects exposed to, actively infected with, or recovered from COVID-19 were included in the dataset. The repertoires were released in a freely available public database intended as a resource for research on the immune response to SARS-CoV-2. The samples were drawn from two sources: the first 160 participants of the ongoing ImmuneRACE study, and 950 to 1,500 subjects contributed by 6 global collaborators. A de-identified subject ID, COVID-19 status, age in years and sex were almost always included in the sample metadata. HLA class I and class II types, where available, came from metadata supplied by the sample provider rather than from assay-based typing.

In the prospective study, participants were about 18 to 95 years old, resided in 24 geographic areas of the United States, and were enrolled through a virtual design. To assign participants to cohorts, the prospective study relied on clinical history that participants themselves reported in a screening survey and a study questionnaire. Exposed participants were defined as having been in contact with someone with a PCR-confirmed or clinician-diagnosed COVID-19 case within 2 weeks of study entry. In the prospective study, whole blood, serum and a nasopharyngeal or oropharyngeal swab were collected from each participant by mobile phlebotomists. Additional blood draws and questionnaires over an approximately two-month period could optionally be provided by prospective study participants. Prospective study blood samples were shipped either frozen or at room temperature before DNA extraction. A word on this clone: The specificity of this receptor is unknown. Qualities for individual bases were not recorded, and no much larger clone is one base off.

TCRbeta CDR3 regions were amplified from genomic DNA using the immunoSEQ Assay, a bias-controlled multiplex PCR. The authors' pipeline ran thus. Nucleated cell counts per sample were estimated from amplification of reference gene primers within the assay. To quantify the absolute abundance of each unique TCRbeta CDR3 rearrangement, sequence reads were collapsed and filtered. Productive Simpson clonality was computed per sample as the square root of Simpson's diversity index over productive rearrangements. TCRdb obtained this table from immuneACCESS and retained in-frame rearrangements with V and J assigned. These tables miss some clones; where compared with another copy, unresolved V genes account for less than half of the shortfall, and the remainder is unexplained. V, J and clone size derive from that table, while D and trimming were established from the DNA sequence. This sample is represented by 290,000 or so clones; roughly 80% of them were singletons. The ten largest clones add up to 5% of the sample.

Study-level results and caveats: Clinical and demographic metadata were provided uncurated, with the amount varying by source and participant.

The source material was PBMCs or T cells enriched from blood (not recorded which). The clonotype originates from a man aged 40-50 years who had been exposed to COVID-19.

The CDR3 corresponds to CASSGRQYGYTF. The DNA reads as follows: TGTGCCAGCAGTGGCCGACAGTATGGCTACACCTTC. Here the chain combines TRBV12-3 or TRBV12-4 and TRBJ1-2; matching of 5 bases hints at TRBD1 as the D gene. V and J are truncated by 5 bases and 5 bases respectively, leaving an intervening sequence of 9 bases. The cysteine opens and the phenylalanine closes a CDR3 of 12 amino acids. Only the CDR3 part of the read is kept: 36 bases, read in frame from the first base.